This T cell receptor beta chain stems from a study of CD8+ T cells in alopecia areata. With 4 bases removed from V and 7 bases from J, the gap between germline ends came to 12 bases. Germline V gene lookup returns CDR1 SGHRS and CDR2 YFSETQ. This CDR3 region has 13 residues. Note on this clone: What it binds is not known.

RNA was extracted and reverse transcribed into cDNA as the sequencing template. TCRdb's copy holds only in-frame clones and misses some; the assay was immunoSEQ multiplex PCR. The sample carries about 270,000 clones, around 64% recorded once. Study results and caveats: Within the top 100, expanded CD8+ clones significantly decreased with tofacitinib, as did scalp clonality. Sharing of TCR sequences between patients (possibly for HLA-related reasons) was less clear than in mice. Especially in alopecia totalis/universalis, lesional scalp showed greater clonality than normal scalp did.

Noted treatment: oral pan-JAK inhibitor, 5-10 mg twice daily. Specimens obtained from alopecia areata patients comprised lesional scalp punch biopsies and peripheral blood. Sequencing was performed on CD4+ T cells sorted from blood, taken around week 52, from a patient treated with tofacitinib. The receptor comes from a human donor with alopecia areata. The V and J genes are TRBV5-1 and TRBJ1-5; D is ambiguous. CDR3 nucleotides: TGCGCCAGCAGCCTGCACTTTGGGCAGCCCCAGCATTTT. Protein product: CASSLHFGQPQHF.